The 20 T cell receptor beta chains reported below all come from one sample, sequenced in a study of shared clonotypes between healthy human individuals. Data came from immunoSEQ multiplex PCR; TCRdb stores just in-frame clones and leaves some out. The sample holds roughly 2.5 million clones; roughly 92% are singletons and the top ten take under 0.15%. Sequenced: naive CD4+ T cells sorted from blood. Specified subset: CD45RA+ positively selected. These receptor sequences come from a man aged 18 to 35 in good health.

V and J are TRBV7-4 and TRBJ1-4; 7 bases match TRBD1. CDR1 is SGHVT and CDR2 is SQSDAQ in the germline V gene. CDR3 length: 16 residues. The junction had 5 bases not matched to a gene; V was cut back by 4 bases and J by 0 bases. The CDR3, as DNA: TGTGCCAGCAGCTCCGACAGGGCGGCAACTAATGAAAAACTGTTTTTT. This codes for CASSSDRAATNEKLFF.

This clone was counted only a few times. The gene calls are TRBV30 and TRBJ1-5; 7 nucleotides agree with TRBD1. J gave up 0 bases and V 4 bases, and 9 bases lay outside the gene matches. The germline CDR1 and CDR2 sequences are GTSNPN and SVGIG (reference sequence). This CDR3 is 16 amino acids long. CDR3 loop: CAWNPTGRGSNQPQHF. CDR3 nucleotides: TGTGCCTGGAATCCGACAGGGAGGGGTAGCAATCAGCCCCAGCATTTT.

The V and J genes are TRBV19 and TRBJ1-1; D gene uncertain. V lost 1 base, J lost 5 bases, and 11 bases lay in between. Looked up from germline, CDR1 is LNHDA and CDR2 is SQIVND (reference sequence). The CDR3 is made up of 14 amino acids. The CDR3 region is CASSIAIVRTEAFF. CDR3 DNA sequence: TGTGCCAGTAGTATAGCTATAGTACGAACTGAAGCTTTCTTT.

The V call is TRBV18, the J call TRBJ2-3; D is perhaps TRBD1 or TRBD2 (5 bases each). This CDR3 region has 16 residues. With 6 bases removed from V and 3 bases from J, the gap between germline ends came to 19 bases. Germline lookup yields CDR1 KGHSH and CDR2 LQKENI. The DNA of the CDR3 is TGTGCCAGCTCGGGGGAATCGGGCCGACGGACAGATACGCAGTATTTT. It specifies CASSGESGRRTDTQYF. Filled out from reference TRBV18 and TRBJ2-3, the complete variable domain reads NAGVMQNPRHLVRRRGQEARLRCSPMKGHSHVYWYRQLPEEGLKFMVYLQKENIIDESGMPKERFSAEFPKEGPSILRIQQVVRGDSAAYFCASSGESGRRTDTQYFGPGTRLTVL.

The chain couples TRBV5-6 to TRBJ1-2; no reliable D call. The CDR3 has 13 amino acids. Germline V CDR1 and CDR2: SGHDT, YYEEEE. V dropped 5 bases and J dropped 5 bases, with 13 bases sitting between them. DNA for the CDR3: TGTGCCAGCAGGCCGGGTAGTGGTTATGGCTACACCTTC. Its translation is CASRPGSGYGYTF.

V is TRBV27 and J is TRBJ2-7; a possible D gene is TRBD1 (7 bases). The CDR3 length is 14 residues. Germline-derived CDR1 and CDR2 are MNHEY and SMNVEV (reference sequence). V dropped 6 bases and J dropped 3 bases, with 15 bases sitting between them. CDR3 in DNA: TGTGCCAGCAGCCGGCGGGACAGAGGCTACGAGCAGTACTTC. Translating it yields CASSRRDRGYEQYF.

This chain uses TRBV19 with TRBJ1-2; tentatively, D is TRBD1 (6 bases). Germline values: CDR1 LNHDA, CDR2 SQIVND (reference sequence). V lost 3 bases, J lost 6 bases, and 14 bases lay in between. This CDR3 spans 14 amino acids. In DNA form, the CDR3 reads TGTGCCAGTAGTATGACCAGGGGAGGGGATGGCTACACCTTC. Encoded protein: CASSMTRGGDGYTF.

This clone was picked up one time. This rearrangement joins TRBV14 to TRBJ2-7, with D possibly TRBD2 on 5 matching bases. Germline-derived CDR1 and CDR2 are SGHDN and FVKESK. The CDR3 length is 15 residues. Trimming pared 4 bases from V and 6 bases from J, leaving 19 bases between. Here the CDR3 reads CASSPEVARFREQYF. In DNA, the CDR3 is TGTGCCAGCAGCCCGGAGGTTGCCCGGTTTCGCGAGCAGTACTTC.

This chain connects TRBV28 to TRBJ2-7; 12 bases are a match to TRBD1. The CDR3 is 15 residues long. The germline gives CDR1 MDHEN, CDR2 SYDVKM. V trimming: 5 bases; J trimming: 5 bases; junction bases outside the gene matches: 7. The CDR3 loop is CASSLGDRGLDEQYF. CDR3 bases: TGTGCCAGCAGTCTCGGGGACAGGGGGCTCGACGAGCAGTACTTC.

The CDR3 loop reads CASSTLLTVPYF. The CDR3 region has the DNA TGTGCCAGCAGCACACTCCTCACAGTACCCTACTTC. This chain joins TRBV7-2 and TRBJ2-4; D uncertain. In germline, CDR1 is SGHTA, CDR2 FQGNSA. Trimming left V 5 bases short and J 16 bases short, with 18 bases between. CDR3 size: 12 residues.

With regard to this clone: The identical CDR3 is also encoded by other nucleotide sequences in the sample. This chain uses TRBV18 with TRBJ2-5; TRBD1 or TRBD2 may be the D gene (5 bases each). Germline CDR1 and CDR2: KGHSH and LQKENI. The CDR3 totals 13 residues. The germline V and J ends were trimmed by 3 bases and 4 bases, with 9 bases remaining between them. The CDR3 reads CASSPGPRETQYF. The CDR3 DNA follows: TGTGCCAGCTCACCGGGACCGCGAGAGACCCAGTACTTC. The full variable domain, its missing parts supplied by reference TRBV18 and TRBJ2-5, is NAGVMQNPRHLVRRRGQEARLRCSPMKGHSHVYWYRQLPEEGLKFMVYLQKENIIDESGMPKERFSAEFPKEGPSILRIQQVVRGDSAAYFCASSPGPRETQYFGPGTRLLVL.

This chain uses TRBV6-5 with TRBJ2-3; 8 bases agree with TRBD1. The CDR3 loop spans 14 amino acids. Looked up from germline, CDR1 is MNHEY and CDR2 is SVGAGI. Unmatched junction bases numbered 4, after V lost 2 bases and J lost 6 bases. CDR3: CASSYGTGKDTQYF. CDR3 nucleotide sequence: TGTGCCAGCAGTTACGGGACAGGAAAGGATACGCAGTATTTT.

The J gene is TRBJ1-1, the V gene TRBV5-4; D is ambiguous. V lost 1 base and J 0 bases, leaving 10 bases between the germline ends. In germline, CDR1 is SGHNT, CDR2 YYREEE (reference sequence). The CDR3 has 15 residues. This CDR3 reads CASSLLSDMNTEAFF. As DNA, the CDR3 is TGTGCCAGCAGCTTGTTAAGCGATATGAACACTGAAGCTTTCTTT. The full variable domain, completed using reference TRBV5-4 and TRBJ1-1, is ETGVTQSPTHLIKTRGQQVTLRCSSQSGHNTVSWYQQALGQGPQFIFQYYREEENGRGNFPPRFSGLQFPNYSSELNVNALELDDSALYLCASSLLSDMNTEAFFGQGTRLTVV.

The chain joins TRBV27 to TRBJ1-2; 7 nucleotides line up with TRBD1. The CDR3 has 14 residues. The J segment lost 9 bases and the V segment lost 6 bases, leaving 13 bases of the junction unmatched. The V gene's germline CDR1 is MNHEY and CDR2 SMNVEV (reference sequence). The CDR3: CASRPDREASSYTF. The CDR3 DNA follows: TGTGCCAGCAGACCAGACAGGGAGGCCTCTAGCTACACCTTC.

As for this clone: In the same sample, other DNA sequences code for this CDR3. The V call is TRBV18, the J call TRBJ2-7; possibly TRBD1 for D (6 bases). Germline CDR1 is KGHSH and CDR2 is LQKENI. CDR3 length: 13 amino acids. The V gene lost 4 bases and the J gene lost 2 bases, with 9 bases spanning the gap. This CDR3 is CASSLSGAYEQYF. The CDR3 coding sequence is TGTGCCAGCTCACTGTCAGGGGCCTACGAGCAGTACTTC.

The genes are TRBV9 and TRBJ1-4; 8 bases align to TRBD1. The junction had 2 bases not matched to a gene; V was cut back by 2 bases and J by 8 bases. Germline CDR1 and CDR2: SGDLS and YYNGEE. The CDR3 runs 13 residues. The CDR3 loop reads CASSVGDREKLFF. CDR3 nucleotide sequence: TGTGCCAGCAGCGTGGGGGACAGGGAAAAACTGTTTTTT.

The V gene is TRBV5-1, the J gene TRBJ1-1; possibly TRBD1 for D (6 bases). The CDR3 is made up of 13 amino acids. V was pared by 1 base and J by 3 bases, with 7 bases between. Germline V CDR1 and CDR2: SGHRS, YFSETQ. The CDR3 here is CASSLHRDTEAFF. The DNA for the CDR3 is TGCGCCAGCAGCTTGCACAGGGACACTGAAGCTTTCTTT.

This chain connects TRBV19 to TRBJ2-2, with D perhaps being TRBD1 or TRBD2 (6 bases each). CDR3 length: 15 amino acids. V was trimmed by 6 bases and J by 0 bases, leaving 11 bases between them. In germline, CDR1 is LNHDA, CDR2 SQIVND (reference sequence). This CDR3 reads CASRKGGPNTGELFF. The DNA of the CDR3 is TGTGCCAGTAGAAAAGGGGGGCCGAACACCGGGGAGCTGTTTTTT.

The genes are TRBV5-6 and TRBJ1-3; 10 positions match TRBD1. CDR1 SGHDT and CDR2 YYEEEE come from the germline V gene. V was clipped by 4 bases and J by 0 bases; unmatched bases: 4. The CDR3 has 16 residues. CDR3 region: CASSGWTGGSGNTIYF. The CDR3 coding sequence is TGTGCCAGCAGCGGGTGGACAGGGGGCTCTGGAAACACCATATATTTT. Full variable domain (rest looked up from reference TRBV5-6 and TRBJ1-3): DAGVTQSPTHLIKTRGQQVTLRCSPKSGHDTVSWYQQALGQGPQFIFQYYEEEERQRGNFPDRFSGHQFPNYSSELNVNALLLGDSALYLCASSGWTGGSGNTIYFGEGSWLTVV.

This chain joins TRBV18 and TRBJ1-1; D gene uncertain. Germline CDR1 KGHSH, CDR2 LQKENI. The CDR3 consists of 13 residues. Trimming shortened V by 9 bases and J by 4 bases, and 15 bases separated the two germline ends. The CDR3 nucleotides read TGTGCCAGTTCCAATAGGGAGAGCACTGAAGCTTTCTTT. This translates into CASSNRESTEAFF.